This TCR beta chain is from a study of neurological immune-mediated disorders. Stored at -80 C, 2 million PBMCs were the source of the unsorted libraries. The CDR3 contains 14 residues. Trimming pared 4 bases from V and 2 bases from J, leaving 14 bases between. Germline assignment: CDR1 DFQATT and CDR2 SNEGSKA (reference sequence). This clonotype was counted many times. Its antigen is undetermined. General observations from the study: Expansion of TCR clones was greatest in HTLV-1-associated myelopathy and smallest in multiple sclerosis, where it fell below that of healthy controls.

Synthesis of cDNA used 5'RACE (with 10-nucleotide random UMIs). TCRdb re-called the 5' RACE reads through MiXCR, storing one row per CDR3 protein. The sample lists 35,000 to 50,000 distinct CDR3 sequences; approximately 2.4% were seen once. The receptor was isolated from a man aged 45-65 years with multiple sclerosis. The rearrangement uses TRBV20-1 and TRBJ2-5; D not resolved. Sequenced material: PBMCs. This CDR3 is CSAKYRLKQETQYF. The CDR3 nucleotides are TGCAGTGCTAAGTACCGACTTAAACAAGAGACCCAGTACTTC.